Below, 26 T cell receptor beta chains from the same sample are listed, as sequenced in a study of blood T cell repertoires in COVID-19. The protocol was immunoSEQ multiplex PCR, while the TCRdb copy is restricted to in-frame clones and leaves out a portion. The table records 230,000 or so clones, 84% of them present only once. Specimen: peripheral blood. These receptor sequences come from a man younger than 40 with active or convalescent COVID-19.

V and J are TRBV30 and TRBJ1-2; 7 nucleotides match TRBD1. Trimming removed 2 bases from V and 4 bases from J; junction bases left unmatched: 10. Germline V gives CDR1 GTSNPN, CDR2 SVGIG (reference sequence). The CDR3 contains 15 residues. The CDR3 DNA sequence: TGTGCCTGGAGTATCTCCGGGACAGTCCCCTATGGCTACACCTTC. Protein sequence: CAWSISGTVPYGYTF. The full variable domain, rest sourced from reference TRBV30 and TRBJ1-2, is SQTIHQWPATLVQPVGSPLSLECTVEGTSNPNLYWYRQAAGRGLQLLFYSVGIGQISSEVPQNLSASRPQDRQFILSSKKLLLSDSGFYLCAWSISGTVPYGYTFGSGTRLTVV.

The chain links TRBV7-2 to TRBJ2-1; 9 positions agree with TRBD1. This CDR3 has 14 amino acids. Germline CDR1 and CDR2: SGHTA and FQGNSA. After removal of 3 bases from V and 6 bases from J, the junction contained 3 bases not matched to a gene. The CDR3 region has the DNA TGTGCCAGCAGCTTCCGACAGGGGGTCAATGAGCAGTTCTTC. As protein: CASSFRQGVNEQFF. Variable domain in full (rest from reference TRBV7-2 and TRBJ2-1): GAGVSQSPSNKVTEKGKDVELRCDPISGHTALYWYRQSLGQGLEFLIYFQGNSAPDKSGLPSDRFSAERTGGSVSTLTIQRTQQEDSAVYLCASSFRQGVNEQFFGPGTRLTVL.

This clone was detected a few times. The chain is built from TRBV11-2 and TRBJ2-7; 8 bases align to TRBD2. The CDR3 has 15 amino acids. J gave up 4 bases and V 1 base, and 6 bases lay outside the gene matches. CDR1 and CDR2 (germline): SGHAT, FQNNGV. The CDR3 sequence: CASSLAGTRVYEQYF. The CDR3 coding sequence is TGTGCCAGCAGCTTAGCGGGGACTAGGGTGTACGAGCAGTACTTC.

The chain joins TRBV30 to TRBJ1-4; tentatively, D is TRBD1 (6 bases). V lost 0 bases and J lost 8, with 10 bases in between. The CDR3 length is 13 residues. Germline V gene data show CDR1 as GTSNPN and CDR2 as SVGIG (reference sequence). The CDR3 reads CAWSVRGGEKLFF. The CDR3 region has the DNA TGTGCCTGGAGTGTACGGGGGGGCGAAAAACTGTTTTTT. The variable domain in full, with the rest retrieved from reference TRBV30 and TRBJ1-4, is SQTIHQWPATLVQPVGSPLSLECTVEGTSNPNLYWYRQAAGRGLQLLFYSVGIGQISSEVPQNLSASRPQDRQFILSSKKLLLSDSGFYLCAWSVRGGEKLFFGSGTQLSVL.

V is TRBV7-2 and J is TRBJ1-1; D is possibly TRBD1 (5 bases). V gave up 5 bases and J gave up 1 base, with 8 bases separating them. The CDR3 runs to 13 residues. Per germline, CDR1 SGHTA and CDR2 FQGNSA. CDR3 sequence: CASSTGQNTEAFF. The DNA of the CDR3 is TGTGCCAGCAGCACAGGACAGAACACTGAAGCTTTCTTT.

This clone was seen only a few times. This chain uses TRBV5-6 with TRBJ1-3, with D maybe TRBD1 (5 bases). V was clipped by 7 bases and J by 2 bases, with 13 bases between them. The CDR3 spans 14 residues. Germline CDR1 SGHDT, CDR2 YYEEEE. The CDR3 loop reads CASLFGRAGNTIYF. The CDR3 coding sequence is TGTGCCAGCCTTTTTGGCAGGGCTGGAAACACCATATATTTT.

The V gene is TRBV27, the J gene TRBJ2-7, with a possible D match to TRBD1 (6 bases). The V end was cut by 4 bases, the J end by 12 bases, with 19 bases between. Germline values: CDR1 MNHEY, CDR2 SMNVEV (reference sequence). CDR3 size: 13 residues. CDR3 residues: CASSSDPRQARYF. The CDR3 bases are TGTGCCAGCAGTTCCGACCCTCGACAGGCGAGGTACTTC.

The J gene is TRBJ1-6, the V gene TRBV28, with 8 bases lining up with TRBD1. This CDR3 is built from 18 residues. Germline lookup yields CDR1 MDHEN and CDR2 SYDVKM. The trim removed 5 bases at V and 8 bases at J, leaving 17 bases unmatched. As DNA, the CDR3 is TGTGCCAGCAGTCTCTTCTCGCCGGGACAGGAGTTGGATTCACCCCTCCACTTT. As protein: CASSLFSPGQELDSPLHF.

The chain uses TRBV28 and TRBJ2-7; TRBD2 is a possible D gene (5 bases). The CDR3 loop spans 16 amino acids. Germline values: CDR1 MDHEN, CDR2 SYDVKM. V was trimmed by 6 bases and J by 2 bases, leaving 20 bases between them. The CDR3 reads CASSSSRGGWTYEQYF. The CDR3 DNA is TGTGCCAGCAGCTCCTCACGAGGAGGATGGACCTACGAGCAGTACTTC. The full variable domain, in which reference TRBV28 and TRBJ2-7 provide the parts outside the CDR3, is DVKVTQSSRYLVKRTGEKVFLECVQDMDHENMFWYRQDPGLGLRLIYFSYDVKMKEKGDIPEGYSVSREKKERFSLILESASTNQTSMYLCASSSSRGGWTYEQYFGPGTRLTVT.

This clone was seen more than once but under ten times. The genes are TRBV25-1 and TRBJ1-2, with 8 nucleotides matching TRBD1. The CDR3 covers 15 residues. Trimming removed 2 bases from V and 5 bases from J; junction bases left unmatched: 7. Germline lookup yields CDR1 MGHDK and CDR2 SYGVNS. In nucleotides, the CDR3 is TGTGCCAGCAGTGAAAAAGGAACAGGGGGGTATGGCTACACCTTC. This codes for CASSEKGTGGYGYTF.

V is TRBV11-2 and J is TRBJ2-5; D may be TRBD2 (6 bases). The CDR3 length is 15 residues. V lost 2 bases to trimming and J lost 1 base, with 11 bases between them. In germline, CDR1 is SGHAT, CDR2 FQNNGV. The CDR3 sequence: CASSLNLGSQETQYF. DNA of the CDR3: TGTGCCAGCAGCTTAAACCTCGGGAGCCAAGAGACCCAGTACTTC.

The rearrangement links TRBV2 to TRBJ2-5; D perhaps matches TRBD1 (6 bases). This CDR3 has 15 residues. Deletions cut 6 bases from V and 4 bases from J, with 18 bases between. The germline V gene has CDR1 SNHLY and CDR2 FYNNEI. The DNA of the CDR3 is TGTGCCAGCAGAAGGACAGTCGGGACGAGAGAGACCCAGTACTTC. It codes for CASRRTVGTRETQYF.

The chain combines TRBV3-1 (or the pseudogene TRBV3-2) with TRBJ1-6; no clear D gene. V lost 1 base and J 7 bases, leaving 8 bases between the germline ends. The V gene's germline CDR1 is LGHDT and CDR2 YNNKEL (reference sequence). This CDR3 has 14 residues. CDR3 protein: CASSQGARNSPLHF. The CDR3 DNA sequence: TGTGCCAGCAGCCAAGGGGCCAGGAATTCACCCCTCCACTTT.

On this clone: This same CDR3 is encoded by further DNA sequences in the sample. The genes are TRBV10-3 and TRBJ2-7, with D possibly being TRBD2 (5 bases). V was clipped by 8 bases and J by 2 bases, with 16 bases between them. The germline V gene encodes CDR1 ENHRY and CDR2 SYGVKD. The CDR3 has 14 amino acids. In nucleotides, the CDR3 is TGTGCCATCGCCTTACTAGTTGGTCCCTACGAGCAGTACTTC. It yields the protein CAIALLVGPYEQYF.

J is TRBJ2-7 and V is TRBV7-6; TRBD2 matches at 8 bases. There are 19 residues in the CDR3. V shed 5 bases, J shed 0 bases, and the junction held 18 bases outside the gene matches. The germline V gene has CDR1 SGHVS and CDR2 FNYEAQ. The CDR3 protein is CASSLRDSLTSASSYEQYF. The DNA for the CDR3 is TGTGCCAGCAGCCTTCGCGACTCCCTGACTAGCGCGAGCTCCTACGAGCAGTACTTC.

The chain employs TRBV7-9 and TRBJ2-1; 10 positions match TRBD2. The CDR3 has 15 residues. Germline V gene data show CDR1 as SEHNR and CDR2 as FQNEAQ (reference sequence). With V trimmed by 2 bases and J by 6 bases, 4 bases remained unmatched. Here the CDR3 DNA reads TGTGCCAGCAGCTTACGGCTAGCGGGGGCCAATGAGCAGTTCTTC. Encoded protein: CASSLRLAGANEQFF.

This chain joins TRBV2 and TRBJ2-5, with TRBD2 matching 7 bases. J gave up 6 bases and V 5 bases, and 9 bases lay outside the gene matches. Germline V gene data show CDR1 as SNHLY and CDR2 as FYNNEI. The length of the CDR3 is 14 residues. CDR3 nucleotides: TGTGCCAGCAGTTCCCGGACTAGTTTTAAGACCCAGTACTTC. This gives the protein CASSSRTSFKTQYF.

The chain employs TRBV9 and TRBJ1-1; TRBD1 agrees at 12 bases. With V trimmed by 0 bases and J by 10 bases, 7 bases remained unmatched. Germline V gives CDR1 SGDLS, CDR2 YYNGEE. The CDR3 is 15 residues long. This CDR3 reads CASSVAGQGALGAFF. CDR3 in DNA: TGTGCCAGCAGCGTAGCGGGACAGGGGGCTCTTGGAGCTTTCTTT.

This rearrangement joins TRBV7-2 to TRBJ1-3; D remains ambiguous. V lost 3 bases to trimming and J lost 2 bases, with 11 bases between them. CDR3 size: 15 residues. Germline V gene sequence: CDR1 SGHTA, CDR2 FQGNSA. The CDR3 sequence: CASSFTGRPGNTIYF. The CDR3 nucleotides read TGTGCCAGCAGCTTCACGGGTCGGCCTGGAAACACCATATATTTT. The full variable domain, completed using reference TRBV7-2 and TRBJ1-3, is GAGVSQSPSNKVTEKGKDVELRCDPISGHTALYWYRQSLGQGLEFLIYFQGNSAPDKSGLPSDRFSAERTGGSVSTLTIQRTQQEDSAVYLCASSFTGRPGNTIYFGEGSWLTVV.

The J gene is TRBJ2-7, the V gene TRBV7-9, with 7 positions matching TRBD1. CDR1 and CDR2 from the germline V gene are SEHNR and FQNEAQ (reference sequence). The CDR3 is 15 amino acids. V lost 5 bases to trimming and J lost 4 bases; unmatched junction nucleotides: 11. The CDR3 loop reads CASSDRDRSFYEQYF. The DNA for the CDR3 is TGTGCCAGCAGCGACCGGGACAGAAGTTTTTACGAGCAGTACTTC. Full variable domain (rest looked up from reference TRBV7-9 and TRBJ2-7): DTGVSQNPRHKITKRGQNVTFRCDPISEHNRLYWYRQTLGQGPEFLTYFQNEAQLEKSRLLSDRFSAERPKGSFSTLEIQRTEQGDSAMYLCASSDRDRSFYEQYFGPGTRLTVT.

The genes are TRBV28 and TRBJ1-2; possible D gene TRBD1, 6 bases. CDR3 length: 14 residues. Trimming cost V 3 bases and J 7 bases, with 15 bases left between them. Germline V lookup: CDR1 MDHEN, CDR2 SYDVKM. CDR3 in DNA: TGTGCCAGCAGTTTGGTGGGGGCCCCATTTGGCTACACCTTC. Residues: CASSLVGAPFGYTF.

CDR3 bases: TGTGCCAGCACCCTGGGCGGGATAGGTAATGAGCAGTTCTTC. Amino acid sequence: CASTLGGIGNEQFF. The gene calls are TRBV3-1 (or the pseudogene TRBV3-2) and TRBJ2-1, with D tentatively TRBD2 (6 bases). The CDR3 spans 14 residues. Trimming pared 7 bases from V and 7 bases from J, leaving 17 bases between. The germline CDR1 and CDR2 sequences are LGHDT and YNNKEL (reference sequence).

With respect to this clone: This specimen includes other DNA sequences encoding the same CDR3. This chain uses TRBV6-5 with TRBJ2-7, with 7 bases identical to TRBD1. V was pared by 5 bases and J by 6 bases, with 7 bases of the junction left unmatched. The CDR3 spans 13 residues. Germline V CDR1 and CDR2: MNHEY, SVGAGI. The CDR3 here is CASSRQGAGEQYF. In nucleotides, the CDR3 is TGTGCCAGCAGTCGACAGGGAGCTGGCGAGCAGTACTTC.

This chain connects TRBV7-9 to TRBJ1-1; 7 nucleotides agree with TRBD1. The germline V gene encodes CDR1 SEHNR and CDR2 FQNEAQ (reference sequence). J lost 5 bases, V lost 0 bases, and 9 bases had no gene match. The CDR3 is 16 residues long. The CDR3 spells CASSLARTGGGTEAFF. DNA of the CDR3: TGTGCCAGCAGCTTAGCTCGGACAGGAGGTGGGACTGAAGCTTTCTTT.

In this sample, this clone turned up a few times. The chain employs TRBV4-3 and TRBJ1-3; D gene ambiguous. Trimming shortened V by 0 bases and J by 0 bases, and 6 bases separated the two germline ends. The CDR3 loop spans 15 amino acids. Germline V gives CDR1 LGHNA, CDR2 YSLEER. CDR3 protein: CASSQDVASGNTIYF. CDR3 nucleotides: TGCGCCAGCAGCCAAGATGTGGCCTCTGGAAACACCATATATTTT.

This CDR3 reads CAWRRQISYNSPLHF. The CDR3 DNA sequence: TGTGCCTGGAGGCGACAGATCTCCTATAATTCACCCCTCCACTTT. The genes are TRBV30 and TRBJ1-6; D is perhaps TRBD1 (5 bases). The germline gives CDR1 GTSNPN, CDR2 SVGIG (reference sequence). Trimming pared 3 bases from V and 0 bases from J, leaving 9 bases between. The CDR3 is made up of 15 amino acids. Complete variable domain (other parts from reference TRBV30 and TRBJ1-6): SQTIHQWPATLVQPVGSPLSLECTVEGTSNPNLYWYRQAAGRGLQLLFYSVGIGQISSEVPQNLSASRPQDRQFILSSKKLLLSDSGFYLCAWRRQISYNSPLHFGNGTRLTVT.